This TCR beta chain was identified in a study of cytomegalovirus exposure and HLA in healthy donors. Germline CDR1 SGHRS, CDR2 YFSETQ. The V gene lost 4 bases and the J gene lost 9 bases, with 20 bases spanning the gap. This CDR3 is 15 amino acids long. General study findings and limits: The study designated roughly 160 TCR beta chains cytomegalovirus-associated. First-cohort TCR clusters tended to co-occur in the roughly 120 validation repertoires, a later analysis found.

The protocol was immunoSEQ multiplex PCR, while the TCRdb copy is restricted to in-frame clones and leaves out a portion. The table has about 160,000 clones, approximately 89% seen once; the top ten hold around 4.4%. Points on this clone: The antigen remains undetermined.

The clonotype was recovered from a man younger than 35 in good health and CMV-seropositive. Specimen: PBMCs. The chain uses TRBV5-1 and TRBJ2-1; weak D call: TRBD2 (6 bases). The CDR3: CASSQPRTTQLEQFF. DNA of the CDR3: TGCGCCAGCAGCCAACCTCGGACTACCCAGCTTGAGCAGTTCTTC.